This T cell receptor (beta chain) was observed in a study of blood T cell repertoires in COVID-19. Study background: Some COVID-19 samples were acute and others convalescent; all came from the United States, Italy and Spain. From T cells, B-cell-depleted T cells, or PBMCs came the material, which was cDNA or gDNA.

Methods used by the authors: Amplified reference gene primers provided the basis for estimating nucleated cell counts. Produced via immunoSEQ multiplex PCR; TCRdb's table is partial and in-frame only. D and trimming were read from the DNA, whereas the V and J calls and clone size are those reported in that table. The sample records more than 65,000 clones, approximately 88% being singletons. This clonotype originated in a woman older than 75 with active or convalescent COVID-19. Sequenced material: peripheral blood.

CDR3 amino acids: CASSQRESEQYF. The CDR3 region has the DNA TGCGCCAGCAGCCAAAGAGAAAGCGAGCAGTACTTC. V and J are TRBV4-1 and TRBJ2-7; unclear D gene. The V gene lost 2 bases and the J gene lost 6 bases, with 8 bases spanning the gap. From germline, CDR1 is MGHRA and CDR2 YSYEKL. The CDR3 is 12 residues long.